Each of the 13 T cell receptor beta chains below was sequenced from the same sample in a study of vaccination effects on CD4 cells after COVID-19. Their antigens are not known. Peptide-pool stimulation followed by sequencing identified expanded antigen-specific CD4+ clonotypes in the ViraFEST assay. Upon completion of 10 to 11 days in culture, CD4+ T cells were isolated. The person was diagnosed with PCR-confirmed SARS-CoV-2 infection between March and December 2020. The data were produced by immunoSEQ multiplex PCR, yet TCRdb's version contains in-frame clones alone and is incomplete. This table holds more than 35,000 clones, more than 60% found once. Sequenced material: CD4+ T cells from PBMCs cultured with a peptide pool, taken before COVID-19 vaccination. The source of these receptors is a human donor who had a prior SARS-CoV-2 infection.

The chain has TRBV30 and TRBJ2-7; 8 bases agree with TRBD1. The J segment lost 2 bases and the V segment lost 4 bases, leaving 4 bases of the junction unmatched. The CDR3 length is 13 residues. The germline V gene has CDR1 GTSNPN and CDR2 SVGIG (reference sequence). The CDR3 sequence: CAWKRDRPYEQYF. The CDR3 DNA follows: TGTGCCTGGAAGAGGGACAGGCCCTACGAGCAGTACTTC.

The rearrangement uses TRBV5-1 and TRBJ2-3; D is unclear. The germline V and J ends were trimmed by 0 bases and 1 base, with 9 bases remaining between them. Germline V gene sequence: CDR1 SGHRS, CDR2 YFSETQ. This CDR3 comprises 15 residues. CDR3 in DNA: TGCGCCAGCAGCTTGGGAATTGGTGGCACAGATACGCAGTATTTT. Residues: CASSLGIGGTDTQYF.

The genes are TRBV5-6 and TRBJ1-2; the D is unclear. Germline assignment: CDR1 SGHDT and CDR2 YYEEEE. V lost 0 bases to trimming and J lost 7 bases, with 13 bases between them. This CDR3 has 14 residues. Here the CDR3 reads CASSLGTDGGGYTF. The CDR3 coding sequence is TGTGCCAGCAGCTTGGGGACCGACGGAGGTGGCTACACCTTC.

This clone is a singleton in its sample. V usage is TRBV12-3 or TRBV12-4 and J usage is TRBJ2-5; no reliable D call. The CDR3 is made up of 12 amino acids. V was clipped by 5 bases and J by 4 bases, with 8 bases between them. The DNA for the CDR3 is TGTGCCAGCAGTCCCATCGGAGAGACCCAGTACTTC. Amino acids: CASSPIGETQYF.

This clone was recorded once. The chain employs TRBV6-6 and TRBJ1-1; D is possibly TRBD1 (5 bases). CDR1 is MNHNY, CDR2 SVGAGI, per germline (reference sequence). CDR3 size: 14 residues. The V end lost 5 bases, the J end lost 4 bases, and 14 bases lay between the germline ends. DNA for the CDR3: TGTGCCAGCAGTCAACAGGTGAGGATCACTGAAGCTTTCTTT. Protein product: CASSQQVRITEAFF.

The chain carries TRBV6-1 and TRBJ2-5; 12 bases align to TRBD2. This CDR3 contains 16 residues. V lost 3 bases, J lost 6 bases, and 8 bases stayed unmatched. Looked up from germline, CDR1 is MNHNS and CDR2 is SASEGT. The CDR3 loop is CASSDQPSGGAQTQYF. The CDR3 nucleotides read TGTGCCAGCAGTGACCAACCTAGCGGGGGGGCGCAGACCCAGTACTTC.

The genes are TRBV5-4 and TRBJ2-1, with 8 nucleotides matching TRBD1. In germline, CDR1 is SGHNT, CDR2 YYREEE (reference sequence). The CDR3 is 20 residues long. Germline trimming cut 4 bases from V and 3 bases from J; bases unmatched to any gene: 21. The CDR3 DNA reads as TGTGCCAGCAGCATACCCTGGACAGGGCGTAGCGATCTAAACTACAATGAGCAGTTCTTC. Its translation: CASSIPWTGRSDLNYNEQFF.

This clone was found a few times. The V and J genes are TRBV3-1 (or the pseudogene TRBV3-2) and TRBJ2-5; TRBD2 might be the D (7 bases). The ends were cut back, 0 bases at V and 5 bases at J, with 19 bases in the middle. From germline, CDR1 is LGHDT and CDR2 YNNKEL (reference sequence). This CDR3 contains 17 residues. The CDR3 nucleotides read TGTGCCAGCAGCCAAGATAGGGGGGGTGGAGTATGGGAGACCCAGTACTTC. Translated, it gives CASSQDRGGGVWETQYF.

The chain joins TRBV10-3 to TRBJ1-3; the D is unclear. Between the trimmed V and J ends, which lost 5 bases and 4 bases, there was a span of 12 bases. Germline loops: CDR1 ENHRY, CDR2 SYGVKD. The CDR3 runs to 14 residues. The CDR3 region has the DNA TGTGCCATCAGTCGATCGGAGGCCGGAAACACCATATATTTT. Translated: CAISRSEAGNTIYF.

The gene calls are TRBV6-2 or TRBV6-3 and TRBJ2-1; the match to TRBD2 covers 10 bases. Losses at the gene ends were 5 bases for V and 2 bases for J; bases not matched to a gene: 3. The germline gives CDR1 MNHEY, CDR2 SVGEGT. The CDR3 has 15 residues. The DNA of the CDR3 is TGTGCCAGCAGTCTAGGACTAGCGGCCTACAATGAGCAGTTCTTC. The encoded protein is CASSLGLAAYNEQFF.

To note about this clone: A read error may account for a junction end that differs from germline. The genes are TRBV19 and TRBJ2-7; tentative D call: TRBD1 (6 bases). The CDR3 is 14 amino acids. Germline V gene lookup returns CDR1 LNHDA and CDR2 SQIVND (reference sequence). CDR3 bases: TGTGCCAGTAGTGTAGATCAGGGGCCCTACGAGCAGTACTTC. As protein: CASSVDQGPYEQYF. The full variable domain, rest sourced from reference TRBV19 and TRBJ2-7, is DGGITQSPKYLFRKEGQNVTLSCEQNLNHDAMYWYRQDPGQGLRLIYYSQIVNDFQKGDIAEGYSVSREKKESFPLTVTSAQKNPTAFYLCASSVDQGPYEQYFGPGTRLTVT.

A single count supports this clone. The chain uses TRBV6-5 and TRBJ2-1; 9 bases match TRBD2. Looked up from germline, CDR1 is MNHEY and CDR2 is SVGAGI. This CDR3 contains 15 residues. The V and J ends lost 5 bases and 2 bases, in that order; junction bases with no gene match: 4. The DNA of the CDR3 is TGTGCCAGCAGTCCCCAGCGGGGGGCCTACAATGAGCAGTTCTTC. It specifies CASSPQRGAYNEQFF.

V and J are TRBV10-3 and TRBJ2-5; 7 nucleotides line up with TRBD1. Germline V CDR1 and CDR2: ENHRY, SYGVKD. With 8 bases clipped from V and 4 bases from J, the junction kept 10 bases outside the gene matches. The CDR3 runs 14 residues. The CDR3 DNA reads TGTGCCATCGGTAAACCCGGGACAGCAGAGACCCAGTACTTC. Its translation: CAIGKPGTAETQYF.